This passage covers 10 T cell receptor beta chains from one sample sequenced in a study of identical twins. TCRdb called the 5' RACE reads again in MiXCR, with one record for every CDR3 protein. Here the sample spans about 660,000 distinct CDR3 sequences, 8.6% being singletons. The data also belong to a second study, concerning yellow fever vaccine responses in identical twins.

Sequencing used PBMCs. These receptors were collected from a woman aged 18-35 years in good health.

The chain uses TRBV5-1 and TRBJ2-3; D gene unclear. CDR3 size: 15 residues. V lost 0 bases and J lost 3, with 11 bases in between. From germline, CDR1 is SGHRS and CDR2 YFSETQ. The CDR3 protein is CASSLEGIRTDTQYF. In DNA form, the CDR3 reads TGCGCCAGCAGCTTGGAAGGGATTCGGACAGATACGCAGTATTTT.

V usage is TRBV5-6 and J usage is TRBJ2-7; TRBD2 matches 12 bases. Germline trimming cut 2 bases from V and 4 bases from J; bases unmatched to any gene: 7. This CDR3 spans 16 amino acids. The germline CDR1 and CDR2 sequences are SGHDT and YYEEEE. CDR3 coding DNA: TGTGCCAGCAGCTTAACTAGCGGGGGGTATCCATACGAGCAGTACTTC. Translation gives CASSLTSGGYPYEQYF.

The sample holds a few counts of this clonotype. The gene calls are TRBV28 and TRBJ2-7, with TRBD1 identical over 9 bases. Trimming removed 5 bases from V and 3 bases from J; junction bases left unmatched: 5. The CDR3 has 14 amino acids. Germline V gene sequence: CDR1 MDHEN, CDR2 SYDVKM. CDR3 region: CASSTMTGGYEQYF. CDR3 bases: TGTGCCAGCAGTACTATGACAGGGGGCTACGAGCAGTACTTC.

The chain links TRBV29-1 to TRBJ2-7; 10 nucleotides agree with TRBD1. The CDR3 consists of 12 residues. The ends lost 6 bases at V and 6 bases at J; junction bases unmatched: 5. The V gene's germline CDR1 is SQVTM and CDR2 ANQGSEA. CDR3 amino acids: CSVGTGESEQYF. In DNA form, the CDR3 reads TGCAGCGTGGGGACAGGGGAGAGCGAGCAGTACTTC.

The chain links TRBV20-1 to TRBJ1-2, with D maybe TRBD1 (6 bases). CDR3 length equals 11 residues. Germline V CDR1 and CDR2: DFQATT, SNEGSKA (reference sequence). V was pared by 6 bases and J by 7 bases, with 12 bases between. The CDR3 is CSANGGLGYTF. Written as DNA, the CDR3 is TGCAGTGCCAATGGGGGGCTTGGCTACACCTTC.

This clonotype was seen a handful of times. At one of its ends the junction is not consistent with the germline gene, which may arise from a read error. The J gene is TRBJ2-5, the V gene TRBV7-7, with TRBD1 matching 8 bases. The CDR3 extends over 15 amino acids. The germline V gene encodes CDR1 SSHAT and CDR2 FNYEAQ (reference sequence). The CDR3 nucleotides are TGTGCTAGCAGCTCTCGTCCAGGGGGCGAAGAGACCCAGTACTTC. It specifies CASSSRPGGEETQYF.

The rearrangement links TRBV12-3 or TRBV12-4 to TRBJ2-1, with D perhaps assigned TRBD1 or TRBD2 (5 bases each). The CDR3 loop spans 15 amino acids. V lost 1 base and J lost 5, with 12 bases in between. CDR3 in amino acids: CASSLVGPLDNEQFF. CDR3 DNA: TGTGCCAGCAGTTTAGTGGGACCCCTCGACAATGAGCAGTTCTTC.

Only a few counts were recorded for this clonotype. CDR3 loop: CSGYRGQGGNQPQHF. CDR3 DNA: TGCAGTGGCTATAGGGGCCAGGGCGGCAATCAGCCCCAGCATTTT. The chain combines TRBV20-1 with TRBJ1-5; maybe TRBD1 (5 bases). Germline-derived CDR1 and CDR2 are DFQATT and SNEGSKA (reference sequence). The CDR3 loop spans 15 amino acids. V was trimmed by 7 bases and J by 2 bases, leaving 18 bases between them.

This clonotype was observed many times. This sequence joins TRBV7-9 and TRBJ2-7; no clear D. Germline V lookup: CDR1 SEHNR, CDR2 FQNEAQ (reference sequence). V was shortened by 5 bases and J by 2 bases, with 4 bases between the two germline ends. This CDR3 comprises 11 residues. CDR3 residues: CASSTTYEQYF. CDR3 DNA: TGTGCCAGCAGCACCACCTACGAGCAGTACTTC.

This clonotype showed up just a few times. The V and J genes are TRBV15 and TRBJ2-3; D is ambiguous. Trimming shortened V by 1 base and J by 1 base, and 12 bases separated the two germline ends. CDR1 LNHNV and CDR2 YYDKDF come from the germline V gene (reference sequence). The CDR3 totals 16 residues. In DNA form, the CDR3 reads TGTGCCACCAGCAGAGTGAAAGGGTTAGGCACAGATACGCAGTATTTT. Its protein is CATSRVKGLGTDTQYF.